What follows are 5 T cell receptor beta chains derived from one specimen sequenced in a study of T cell repertoires in cytomegalovirus infection. Antigens of these TCRs are unknown. TCRdb independently ran MiXCR on the reads; one entry per CDR3 protein. The table records roughly 68,000 distinct CDR3 sequences, around 21% of them present only once. The sequencing used CD8+ T cells from cultured PBMCs, collected from culture after CMV antigen stimulation. These receptors were collected from a human donor in good health (CMV status not recorded). Some clones in this sample may be carry-over from other donors' samples.

The chain carries TRBV7-2 and TRBJ1-1; D may be TRBD1 (5 bases). Germline CDR1 is SGHTA and CDR2 is FQGNSA. Deletions cut 8 bases from V and 5 bases from J, with 15 bases between. This CDR3 has 13 residues. CDR3 region: CASFRRDGTEAFF. CDR3 DNA: TGTGCCAGCTTCCGCAGGGATGGGACTGAAGCTTTCTTT.

The chain uses TRBV20-1 and TRBJ1-1, with D unresolved. The CDR3 covers 12 residues. In germline, CDR1 is DFQATT, CDR2 SNEGSKA (reference sequence). The V gene lost 5 bases and the J gene lost 3 bases, with 10 bases spanning the gap. In DNA form, the CDR3 reads TGCAGTGCTCAGGAGCGGGACACTGAAGCTTTCTTT. Encoded protein: CSAQERDTEAFF.

This sequence joins TRBV7-9 and TRBJ1-1, with 11 bases matching TRBD1. V trimming: 4 bases; J trimming: 5 bases; junction bases outside the gene matches: 12. Germline CDR1 SEHNR, CDR2 FQNEAQ (reference sequence). There are 17 residues in the CDR3. CDR3 protein: CASSSFRDRGLETEAFF. In nucleotides, the CDR3 is TGTGCCAGCAGCTCATTCCGGGACAGGGGGTTGGAAACTGAAGCTTTCTTT.

V usage is TRBV2 and J usage is TRBJ2-7; D not certain. The V gene's germline CDR1 is SNHLY and CDR2 FYNNEI. V was pared by 7 bases and J by 1 base, with 14 bases between. CDR3 length: 14 residues. CDR3 protein: CASIKGPGSYEQYF. Here the CDR3 DNA reads TGTGCCAGCATAAAAGGTCCGGGTTCCTACGAGCAGTACTTC.

Points on this clonotype: A junction end diverges from the germline sequence, so it may reflect a read error. The chain couples TRBV7-6 to TRBJ2-7, with D perhaps being TRBD1 or TRBD2 (6 bases each). Germline loops: CDR1 SGHVS, CDR2 FNYEAQ. The CDR3 length is 12 residues. This CDR3 is CASSSLRGEHYF. The CDR3 DNA reads TGTGCCAGCAGCTCCCTGAGGGGGGAGCATTACTTC.